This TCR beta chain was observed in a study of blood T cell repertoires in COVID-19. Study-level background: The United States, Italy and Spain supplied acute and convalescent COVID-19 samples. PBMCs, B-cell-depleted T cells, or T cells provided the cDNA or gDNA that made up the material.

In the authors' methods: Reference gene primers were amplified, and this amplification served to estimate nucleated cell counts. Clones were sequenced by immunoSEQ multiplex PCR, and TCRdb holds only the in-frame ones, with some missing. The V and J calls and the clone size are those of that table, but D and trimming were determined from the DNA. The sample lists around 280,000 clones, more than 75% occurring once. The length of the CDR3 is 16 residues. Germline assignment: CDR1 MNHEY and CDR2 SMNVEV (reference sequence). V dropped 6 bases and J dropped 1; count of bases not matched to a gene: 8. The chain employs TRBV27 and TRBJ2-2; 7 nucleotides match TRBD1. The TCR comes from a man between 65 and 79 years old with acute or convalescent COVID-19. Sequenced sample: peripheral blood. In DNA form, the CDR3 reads TGTGCCAGCAGCAAGTTACAGGGGTTGAACACCGGGGAGCTGTTTTTT. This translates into CASSKLQGLNTGELFF.